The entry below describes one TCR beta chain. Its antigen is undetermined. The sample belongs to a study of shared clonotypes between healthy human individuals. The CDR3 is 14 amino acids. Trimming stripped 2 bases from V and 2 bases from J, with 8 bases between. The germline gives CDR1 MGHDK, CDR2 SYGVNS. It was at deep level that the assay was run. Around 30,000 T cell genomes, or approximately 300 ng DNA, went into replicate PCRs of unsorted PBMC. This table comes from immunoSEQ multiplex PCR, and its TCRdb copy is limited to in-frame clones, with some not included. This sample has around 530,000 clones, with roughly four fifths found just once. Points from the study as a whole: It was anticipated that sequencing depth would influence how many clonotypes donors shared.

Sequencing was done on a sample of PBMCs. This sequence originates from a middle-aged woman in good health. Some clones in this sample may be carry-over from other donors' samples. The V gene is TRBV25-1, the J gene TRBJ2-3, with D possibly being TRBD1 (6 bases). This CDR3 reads CASSERTDTDTQYF. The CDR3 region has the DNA TGTGCCAGCAGTGAACGGACAGACACAGATACGCAGTATTTT.